The text below deals with one T cell receptor beta chain. V lost 4 bases, J lost 6 bases, and 7 bases stayed unmatched. The CDR3 spans 15 residues. From germline, CDR1 is KGHSH and CDR2 LQKENI. Per the authors' pipeline: Estimation of nucleated cell counts was performed using reference gene primer amplification. The method was immunoSEQ multiplex PCR; TCRdb's version includes in-frame clones alone and lacks a portion of them. Clonal size and the V and J genes are those of that table, whereas D and trimming came from the DNA. There are approximately 130,000 clones in the sample; approximately 80% occur only once, and around a fifth lies in the top ten. The data belong to a study of blood T cell repertoires in COVID-19. Study background: Samples of COVID-19 (acute and convalescent) were obtained from the United States, Italy and Spain. PBMCs, B-cell-depleted T cells, or T cells provided the cDNA or gDNA that made up the material.

What was sequenced was peripheral blood. This sequence joins TRBV18 and TRBJ1-5, with TRBD1 identical over 9 bases. The TCR was taken from an elderly man with acute or convalescent COVID-19. This CDR3 reads CASSQSDRGSQPQHF. Written as DNA, the CDR3 is TGTGCCAGCTCACAATCGGACAGGGGAAGTCAGCCCCAGCATTTT.